The 23 T cell receptor beta chains below come from one sample, sequenced in a study of blood T cell repertoires in COVID-19. Produced via immunoSEQ multiplex PCR; TCRdb's table is partial and in-frame only. The sample consists of 150,000 to 200,000 clones, roughly 85% of them appearing once. Sequencing used peripheral blood. These receptors were collected from a human donor in a cohort sampled during active COVID-19.

This clone was counted between two and nine times. The chain recombines TRBV5-1 with TRBJ1-2; 7 nucleotides match TRBD1. The J segment lost 3 bases and the V segment lost 2 bases, leaving 1 base of the junction unmatched. The CDR3 runs 13 residues. Germline V gene sequence: CDR1 SGHRS, CDR2 YFSETQ. CDR3 coding DNA: TGCGCCAGCAGCTTCGGACAGGACTATGGCTACACCTTC. It encodes CASSFGQDYGYTF.

This clone has a single count. This chain links TRBV7-6 with TRBJ2-3; 7 nucleotides match TRBD2. Trimming took 5 bases from V and 1 from J; bases not matched to a gene: 24. The CDR3 extends over 21 amino acids. The germline V gene encodes CDR1 SGHVS and CDR2 FNYEAQ. The chain's CDR3 is CASSLSLTSSPLLSGTDTQYF. DNA of the CDR3: TGTGCCAGCAGCCTATCCCTGACTAGCAGCCCCCTCCTTTCAGGCACAGATACGCAGTATTTT.

The rearrangement uses TRBV7-8 and TRBJ1-5, with D possibly TRBD1 on 6 matching bases. Germline assignment: CDR1 SGHVS and CDR2 FQNEAQ. Trimming cost V 4 bases and J 7 bases, with 23 bases left between them. The CDR3 consists of 17 residues. The DNA for the CDR3 is TGTGCCAGCAGCTCAGAGGTCAGGCAGGGGATACGACAGCCCCAGCATTTT. It specifies CASSSEVRQGIRQPQHF.

This rearrangement joins TRBV7-8 to TRBJ1-4; D is undetermined. Germline lookup yields CDR1 SGHVS and CDR2 FQNEAQ. V was clipped by 2 bases and J by 0 bases, with 7 bases between them. There are 15 residues in the CDR3. CDR3 sequence reads: CASSLFPSTNEKLFF. For the CDR3, the DNA is TGTGCCAGCAGCTTATTCCCTTCAACTAATGAAAAACTGTTTTTT.

V and J are TRBV28 and TRBJ2-7; TRBD1 aligns across 7 bases. V gave up 6 bases and J gave up 4 bases; unmatched junction bases: 9. The germline CDR1 and CDR2 sequences are MDHEN and SYDVKM. CDR3 length: 14 residues. CDR3 bases: TGTGCCAGCAGCGGCAGGGGGTTATCTTACGAGCAGTACTTC. It specifies CASSGRGLSYEQYF.

The J gene is TRBJ1-4, the V gene TRBV30; tentative D call: TRBD1 (6 bases). The CDR3 sequence is 14 residues long. Germline lookup yields CDR1 GTSNPN and CDR2 SVGIG (reference sequence). V was cut by 2 bases and J by 8 bases, with 15 bases left in between. CDR3 DNA sequence: TGTGCCTGGAGTCGAGGCAGGGGAGTGGAAAAACTGTTTTTT. As protein: CAWSRGRGVEKLFF.

V usage is TRBV6-6 and J usage is TRBJ2-3, with 8 bases identical to TRBD2. CDR3 size: 16 residues. Germline values: CDR1 MNHNY, CDR2 SVGAGI (reference sequence). The V gene end was trimmed by 6 bases and the J gene end by 1 base; junction bases not matched to a gene: 9. CDR3 DNA: TGTGCCAGCAGACCTCGGGAGGGGCCGGGCACAGATACGCAGTATTTT. Translated, it gives CASRPREGPGTDTQYF.

By share, this clone ranks as large. The genes are TRBV15 and TRBJ1-1, with a weak D call TRBD1 (5 bases). The CDR3 is made up of 12 amino acids. Trimming stripped 5 bases from V and 4 bases from J, with 8 bases between. The germline CDR1 and CDR2 sequences are LNHNV and YYDKDF (reference sequence). The CDR3 region is CATSVGATEAFF. The CDR3 coding sequence is TGTGCCACCAGCGTAGGGGCCACTGAAGCTTTCTTT.

The chain employs TRBV5-1 and TRBJ1-1, with TRBD1 identical over 12 bases. Germline V gene lookup returns CDR1 SGHRS and CDR2 YFSETQ. This CDR3 region has 17 residues. Losses at the gene ends were 0 bases for V and 4 bases for J; bases not matched to a gene: 7. The CDR3 DNA sequence: TGCGCCAGCAGCTTGGTTGGGGGACAGGGGGCGGGCACTGAAGCTTTCTTT. It specifies CASSLVGGQGAGTEAFF.

The chain recombines TRBV2 with TRBJ2-5, with a tentative D call TRBD1 (6 bases). The V gene's germline CDR1 is SNHLY and CDR2 FYNNEI. The CDR3 is 14 amino acids. V lost 5 bases, J lost 4 bases, and 14 bases lay in between. CDR3 DNA sequence: TGTGCCAGCAGTAGTACAGGGCCTAGAGAGACCCAGTACTTC. This gives the protein CASSSTGPRETQYF.

This clone was counted a single time. The rearrangement links TRBV6-6 to TRBJ1-5; 8 bases are shared with TRBD1. Germline CDR1 is MNHNY and CDR2 is SVGAGI (reference sequence). The J segment lost 5 bases and the V segment lost 11 bases, leaving 8 bases of the junction unmatched. The CDR3 is 13 residues long. CDR3 nucleotide sequence: TGTGCCTCTTCGGACAGGGTGGATCAGCCCCAGCATTTT. This translates into CASSDRVDQPQHF.

The rearrangement joins TRBV10-3 to TRBJ2-2; 8 positions agree with TRBD2. The CDR3 has 17 residues. Germline CDR1 ENHRY, CDR2 SYGVKD. The J segment lost 8 bases and the V segment lost 5 bases, leaving 16 bases of the junction unmatched. Here the CDR3 DNA reads TGTGCCATCAGTAACTCGTGGGGACTAGAGCAAACTGGGGAGCTGTTTTTT. Translated: CAISNSWGLEQTGELFF.

The sample holds one count of this clone. The rearrangement uses TRBV7-9 and TRBJ2-7, with TRBD1 matching 7 bases. Germline lookup yields CDR1 SEHNR and CDR2 FQNEAQ (reference sequence). J lost 6 bases, V lost 3 bases, and 5 bases had no gene match. This CDR3 comprises 13 residues. CDR3 DNA sequence: TGTGCCAGCAGCTTGGGACAGCACACCGAGCAGTACTTC. Protein sequence: CASSLGQHTEQYF.

In its sample, this clone was seen once. The chain employs TRBV9 and TRBJ2-3; possibly TRBD1 for D (6 bases). CDR1 and CDR2 (germline): SGDLS, YYNGEE. V was cut by 0 bases and J by 6 bases, with 11 bases left in between. The CDR3 has 14 amino acids. For the CDR3, the DNA is TGTGCCAGCAGCGTAGTAGGGACACCGGATACGCAGTATTTT. This sequence encodes CASSVVGTPDTQYF.

This clone was picked up one time. The chain combines TRBV7-2 with TRBJ1-1; D possibly corresponds to TRBD1 (6 bases). V lost 1 base and J lost 3, with 12 bases in between. CDR3 length: 15 amino acids. Germline CDR1 SGHTA, CDR2 FQGNSA. CDR3 in amino acids: CASSLESAGDTEAFF. The CDR3 coding sequence is TGTGCCAGCAGCTTAGAATCGGCAGGGGACACTGAAGCTTTCTTT. The full variable domain, rest sourced from reference TRBV7-2 and TRBJ1-1, is GAGVSQSPSNKVTEKGKDVELRCDPISGHTALYWYRQSLGQGLEFLIYFQGNSAPDKSGLPSDRFSAERTGGSVSTLTIQRTQQEDSAVYLCASSLESAGDTEAFFGQGTRLTVV.

The CDR3 DNA reads TGCAGTGCTAGTTCTGGATTGCGGGGCTACGAGCAGTACTTC. It is translated as CSASSGLRGYEQYF. The rearrangement joins TRBV20-1 to TRBJ2-7; weak D call: TRBD2 (6 bases). CDR1 is DFQATT, CDR2 SNEGSKA, per germline (reference sequence). Trimming took 3 bases from V and 3 from J, leaving 15 bases between them. This CDR3 has 14 amino acids.

The chain carries TRBV30 and TRBJ2-1, with a possible D match to TRBD2 (6 bases). Germline V gives CDR1 GTSNPN, CDR2 SVGIG (reference sequence). The CDR3 sequence is 17 residues long. The V gene lost 0 bases and the J gene lost 5 bases, with 20 bases spanning the gap. In DNA, the CDR3 is TGTGCCTGGAGTGTACGACTACTAGCAAGGGCAAACAATGAGCAGTTCTTC. Its translation is CAWSVRLLARANNEQFF.

The chain employs TRBV7-9 and TRBJ1-6; D is unresolved. V was trimmed by 5 bases and J by 11 bases, leaving 7 bases between them. The germline V gene has CDR1 SEHNR and CDR2 FQNEAQ (reference sequence). The CDR3 is 11 amino acids. The CDR3 here is CASSAGAPLHF. CDR3 nucleotides: TGTGCCAGCAGCGCCGGGGCACCCCTCCACTTT.

The rearrangement joins TRBV3-1 (or the pseudogene TRBV3-2) to TRBJ2-1, with TRBD2 matching 10 bases. With 4 bases clipped from V and 8 bases from J, the junction kept 8 bases outside the gene matches. Germline lookup yields CDR1 LGHDT and CDR2 YNNKEL (reference sequence). CDR3 length: 15 amino acids. The CDR3 DNA reads as TGTGCCAGCAGCCCGGGACTAGCGAACGGCGATGAGCAGTTCTTC. Residues: CASSPGLANGDEQFF.

The V and J genes are TRBV29-1 and TRBJ1-1; 7 bases are a match to TRBD1. The V segment lost 6 bases and the J segment 5 bases; nucleotides outside the gene matches: 9. Germline lookup yields CDR1 SQVTM and CDR2 ANQGSEA. This CDR3 has 13 amino acids. CDR3 DNA sequence: TGCAGCGTCCACCTGACAGGGCTGACTGAAGCTTTCTTT. Amino acid sequence: CSVHLTGLTEAFF.

The chain couples TRBV6-6 to TRBJ2-2; 13 nucleotides agree with TRBD2. The CDR3 length is 15 residues. Germline V lookup: CDR1 MNHNY, CDR2 SVGAGI (reference sequence). The trim removed 10 bases at V and 2 bases at J, leaving 4 bases unmatched. The CDR3 sequence is CATGLAGANTGELFF. CDR3 DNA: TGTGCCACCGGACTAGCGGGGGCAAACACCGGGGAGCTGTTTTTT.

The rearrangement links TRBV24-1 to TRBJ2-2; TRBD2 matches 9 bases. The trim removed 3 bases at V and 5 bases at J, leaving 9 bases unmatched. CDR3 length: 17 amino acids. The germline V gene has CDR1 KGHDR and CDR2 SFDVKD. CDR3 residues: CATSDPHSGRFTGELFF. The CDR3 DNA reads as TGTGCCACCAGTGATCCGCATAGCGGGAGATTTACCGGGGAGCTGTTTTTT.

This clone was recorded once. The chain links TRBV15 to TRBJ1-5, with D perhaps matching TRBD1 (6 bases). Germline-derived CDR1 and CDR2 are LNHNV and YYDKDF (reference sequence). Trimming took off 1 base at V and 8 bases at J, with 12 bases between the two ends. This CDR3 is 14 amino acids long. CDR3 nucleotide sequence: TGTGCCACCAGCAGAGGGGGGGGCTGGGAGCCCCAGCATTTT. The encoded protein is CATSRGGGWEPQHF.